This TCR beta chain was identified in a study of beta chain features in type 1 diabetes. Study-level background: The patient and healthy donor groups were comparable for age, gender and cell yields.

One heparinised draw, averaging approximately 120 mL, was taken per donor. Researchers reported sorting CD4+ naive, central memory, regulatory and stem cell-like memory cells via CD45RO/CCR7/CD25/CD127/CD95/CD27. The sequenced template was cDNA made from the entire isolated RNA. TCRdb keeps only in-frame clones here, not all; method: immunoSEQ multiplex PCR. The sample contains about 650,000 clones, under 15% of which appear only once. V lost 0 bases to trimming and J lost 9 bases; unmatched junction nucleotides: 9. The CDR3 length is 16 residues. The germline V gene has CDR1 LNHNV and CDR2 YYDKDF (reference sequence). There are a few counts of this clone. Its antigen is unidentified. Notes on the study in general: There was a possibility that cDNA sequencing over-represented cells with high TCR expression. When Type 1 diabetes patients were examined, their TCRB CDR3s proved moderately but significantly shorter in all four CD4+ subsets.

The clonotype originates from a man aged 30-40 years with type 1 diabetes. The V and J genes are TRBV15 and TRBJ1-5; 9 nucleotides agree with TRBD1. The sample comprised naive CD4+ T cells from blood. The CDR3 region is CATSREVRTGVPPQHF. The CDR3 DNA reads as TGTGCCACCAGCAGAGAAGTGAGGACAGGGGTTCCGCCCCAGCATTTT.